This TCR beta chain comes out of a study of shared clonotypes between healthy human individuals. Whole-study findings and limits: In having few donors, the study represented limited genetic and exposure-history diversity.

This CDR3 has 14 amino acids. Between the trimmed V and J ends, which lost 5 bases and 3 bases, there was a span of 15 bases. In germline, CDR1 is SGHDT, CDR2 YYEEEE. Across several immunoSEQ plates, the genomic DNA of each subset was split evenly. Per the original data handling: With immunoSEQ giving junction-only sequences and no quality scores, filtering differed. The data were produced by immunoSEQ multiplex PCR, yet TCRdb's version contains in-frame clones alone and is incomplete. Clone size and the V and J calls come from that table; the DNA yielded D and trimming. The data contain 80,000 to 100,000 clones, over 60% of them seen just once; the ten biggest clones take up around half. In regard to this clone: Its specificity is unknown.

The TCR sequence derives from a man aged 25-45 years in good health. The chain has TRBV5-6 and TRBJ2-7; D may be TRBD1 (6 bases). Sequencing was performed on memory CD8+ T cells sorted from blood. The subset is: CD45RO+ cells pooled with CCR7-negative TemRA cells. The CDR3 DNA reads TGTGCCAGCAGGACCGGGACACGGATCTACGAGCAGTACTTC. It is translated as CASRTGTRIYEQYF.